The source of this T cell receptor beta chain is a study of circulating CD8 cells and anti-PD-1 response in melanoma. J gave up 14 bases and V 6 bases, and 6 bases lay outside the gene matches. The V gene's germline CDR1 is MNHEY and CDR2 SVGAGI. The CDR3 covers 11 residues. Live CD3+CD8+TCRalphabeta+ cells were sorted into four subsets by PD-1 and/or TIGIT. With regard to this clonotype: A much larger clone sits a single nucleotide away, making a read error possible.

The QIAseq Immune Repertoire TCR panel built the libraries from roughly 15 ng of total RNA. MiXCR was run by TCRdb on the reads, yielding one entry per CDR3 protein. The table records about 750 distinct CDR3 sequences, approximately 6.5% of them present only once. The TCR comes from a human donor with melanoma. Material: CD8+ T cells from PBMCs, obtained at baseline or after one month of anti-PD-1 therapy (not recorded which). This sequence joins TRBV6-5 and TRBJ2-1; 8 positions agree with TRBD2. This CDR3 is CASSYGGAEFF. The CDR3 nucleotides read TGTGCCAGCAGCTACGGGGGGGCCGAGTTCTTC.